One and the same sample provided the 23 T cell receptor beta chains below, sequenced in a study of T cell repertoires in cytomegalovirus infection. One entry per CDR3 protein results from TCRdb running MiXCR on the reads. Among 65,000 to 95,000 distinct CDR3 sequences listed, less than 4.5% were seen once. The specimen sequenced was PBMCs. These receptor sequences come from a human donor in good health (CMV status not recorded). Some clones in this sample may be carry-over from other donors' samples.

This clonotype has at least ten counts. V gene TRBV6-6 combines with J gene TRBJ2-1; a possible D gene is TRBD2 (5 bases). Germline-derived CDR1 and CDR2 are MNHNY and SVGAGI (reference sequence). The CDR3 covers 15 residues. The ends were cut back, 8 bases at V and 5 bases at J, with 19 bases in the middle. The CDR3 DNA is TGTGCCAGCTTTTCAGCAGTGGGAGCTAACAATGAGCAGTTCTTC. Translation: CASFSAVGANNEQFF.

This clonotype came up many times. The chain recombines TRBV4-3 with TRBJ2-6; unclear D gene. The length of the CDR3 is 16 residues. The V and J ends lost 0 bases and 1 base respectively, with 7 bases between them. Germline V CDR1 and CDR2: LGHNA, YSLEER. The CDR3 sequence: CASSQEADSGANVLTF. CDR3 in DNA: TGCGCCAGCAGCCAAGAGGCGGATTCTGGGGCCAACGTCCTGACTTTC.

About this clonotype itself: A read error is possible here, since a much larger clone lies one base away. This chain connects TRBV19 to TRBJ2-6, with D possibly being TRBD1 (6 bases). Germline V lookup: CDR1 LNHDA, CDR2 SQIVND (reference sequence). With 9 bases removed from V and 2 bases from J, the gap between germline ends came to 14 bases. The CDR3 has 15 residues. CDR3 DNA sequence: TGTGCCAGCGTCGGACAGTACGCTGGGGCCAACGTCCTGACTTTC. Its translation is CASVGQYAGANVLTF. Using reference TRBV19 and TRBJ2-6 for the parts outside the CDR3, the full variable domain is DGGITQSPKYLFRKEGQNVTLSCEQNLNHDAMYWYRQDPGQGLRLIYYSQIVNDFQKGDIAEGYSVSREKKESFPLTVTSAQKNPTAFYLCASVGQYAGANVLTFGAGSRLTVL.

The sample holds many counts of this clonotype. V is TRBV15 and J is TRBJ2-2; D is unresolved. Trimming left V 5 bases short and J 4 bases short, with 8 bases between. The CDR3 contains 13 residues. Germline CDR1 is LNHNV and CDR2 is YYDKDF (reference sequence). The CDR3 here is CATSPMSTGELFF. CDR3 sequence (DNA): TGTGCCACCAGCCCGATGAGCACCGGGGAGCTGTTTTTT.

This clonotype was counted ten times or more. V gene TRBV19 combines with J gene TRBJ2-6; no clear D gene. The V end was cut by 3 bases, the J end by 2 bases, with 14 bases between. Looked up from germline, CDR1 is LNHDA and CDR2 is SQIVND (reference sequence). This CDR3 has 17 amino acids. The CDR3 DNA reads as TGTGCCAGTAGTATTTCGGCGGCCGTTCCTGGGGCCAACGTCCTGACTTTC. Its protein is CASSISAAVPGANVLTF.

This clonotype was observed at least ten times. The rearrangement uses TRBV29-1 and TRBJ1-2, with D perhaps matching TRBD1 (6 bases). The CDR3 runs to 14 residues. V dropped 2 bases and J dropped 4 bases, with 14 bases sitting between them. Germline V gene sequence: CDR1 SQVTM, CDR2 ANQGSEA. This CDR3 reads CSVETGTQGYGYTF. CDR3 in DNA: TGCAGCGTTGAAACCGGGACACAAGGCTATGGCTACACCTTC. The full variable domain, rest sourced from reference TRBV29-1 and TRBJ1-2, is SAVISQKPSRDICQRGTSLTIQCQVDSQVTMMFWYRQQPGQSLTLIATANQGSEATYESGFVIDKFPISRPNLTFSTLTVSNMSPEDSSIYLCSVETGTQGYGYTFGSGTRLTVV.

This clonotype was picked up many times. The V gene is TRBV2, the J gene TRBJ2-1; D is ambiguous. Germline values: CDR1 SNHLY, CDR2 FYNNEI. V lost 0 bases and J lost 9, with 12 bases in between. The CDR3 totals 14 residues. The CDR3 nucleotides are TGTGCCAGCAGTGAAGCCCAAGGCGGCAGTGAGCAGTTCTTC. Its protein is CASSEAQGGSEQFF.

This clonotype was observed a few times. Mismatch with germline at one junction end may stem from a read error. The chain joins TRBV12-3 or TRBV12-4 to TRBJ1-2, with D unresolved. The CDR3 is 11 amino acids. In DNA form, the CDR3 reads TGTGCCAGCAGTTTGGGCTATGTCTACACCTTC. This translates into CASSLGYVYTF.

This clonotype was counted at least ten times. V gene TRBV5-1 combines with J gene TRBJ1-2; D is perhaps TRBD1 (6 bases). From germline, CDR1 is SGHRS and CDR2 YFSETQ. This CDR3 region has 14 residues. V gave up 2 bases and J gave up 2 bases, with 10 bases separating them. The CDR3 spells CASSLQGENYGYTF. The CDR3 region has the DNA TGCGCCAGCAGCTTACAGGGAGAGAACTATGGCTACACCTTC.

The sample holds many counts of this clonotype. CDR3 nucleotide sequence: TGCAGTGCTAAGACAGGGATGGATACGCAGTATTTT. Translated: CSAKTGMDTQYF. The chain joins TRBV20-1 to TRBJ2-3; 7 nucleotides agree with TRBD1. Germline V lookup: CDR1 DFQATT, CDR2 SNEGSKA (reference sequence). V lost 4 bases to trimming and J lost 6 bases; unmatched junction nucleotides: 4. CDR3 length equals 12 residues.

The table lists this clonotype with many counts. V usage is TRBV20-1 and J usage is TRBJ2-7, with 9 bases that match TRBD2. Germline V gene data show CDR1 as DFQATT and CDR2 as SNEGSKA (reference sequence). After removal of 7 bases from V and 5 bases from J, the junction contained 6 bases not matched to a gene. The CDR3 is made up of 12 amino acids. CDR3 in amino acids: CSVRTSEHEQYF. The CDR3 nucleotides are TGCAGTGTTAGGACTAGCGAGCACGAGCAGTACTTC.

Concerning this clonotype itself: Germline and junction disagree at one end, which may indicate a read error. V and J are TRBV28 and TRBJ1-2, with unresolved D. Germline V CDR1 and CDR2: MDHEN, SYDVKM. This CDR3 comprises 15 residues. CDR3 DNA: TGTGCCAGCAGTTTCTACGAGGACCGCAGCTATGGCTACATCTTC. This codes for CASSFYEDRSYGYIF.

In its sample, this clonotype was seen many times. V is TRBV7-2 and J is TRBJ2-3, with a weak D call TRBD2 (6 bases). This CDR3 spans 15 amino acids. Trimming cost V 5 bases and J 2 bases, with 14 bases left between them. The germline gives CDR1 SGHTA, CDR2 FQGNSA. CDR3 DNA sequence: TGTGCCAGCAGCCTAGGAGGACTATTCACAGATACGCAGTATTTT. Protein: CASSLGGLFTDTQYF.

This clonotype was observed at least ten times. J is TRBJ2-6 and V is TRBV7-9; D is perhaps TRBD2 (5 bases). Per the germline V gene, CDR1 is SEHNR and CDR2 is FQNEAQ (reference sequence). V dropped 5 bases and J dropped 12 bases, with 17 bases sitting between them. The CDR3 runs 14 residues. CDR3 DNA sequence: TGTGCCAGCAGCGAACCGGGAAGGTCTAGCGTCCTGACTTTC. Encoded protein: CASSEPGRSSVLTF.

This clonotype showed up many times. The rearrangement joins TRBV7-2 to TRBJ2-1; a possible D gene is TRBD1 (5 bases). Germline V gives CDR1 SGHTA, CDR2 FQGNSA. This CDR3 has 14 amino acids. V was pared by 4 bases and J by 8 bases, with 15 bases between. For the CDR3, the DNA is TGTGCCAGCAGCTCTTGGGTCGTGACAGATGAGCAGTTCTTC. Protein product: CASSSWVVTDEQFF.

A remark on this clonotype: At one of its ends the junction is not consistent with the germline gene, which may arise from a read error. The chain has TRBV11-1 and TRBJ2-7, with D unresolved. This CDR3 comprises 11 residues. The germline V gene encodes CDR1 SGHAT and CDR2 FQDESV (reference sequence). The CDR3 protein is CASSSSYAQYF. The CDR3 DNA reads TGTGCCAGCAGCTCATCCTACGCGCAGTACTTC.

This clonotype was recorded many times. The chain recombines TRBV20-1 with TRBJ2-6; D is uncertain. CDR3 length: 15 amino acids. Germline lookup yields CDR1 DFQATT and CDR2 SNEGSKA (reference sequence). Trimming shortened V by 0 bases and J by 3 bases, and 9 bases separated the two germline ends. Here the CDR3 reads CSARERTRGANVLTF. CDR3 nucleotides: TGCAGTGCTAGAGAAAGGACCCGTGGGGCCAACGTCCTGACTTTC.

This clonotype has ten or more counts. The V and J genes are TRBV7-6 and TRBJ1-1; D may be TRBD1 (5 bases). The V gene's germline CDR1 is SGHVS and CDR2 FNYEAQ. This CDR3 is built from 14 residues. V dropped 4 bases and J dropped 2 bases, with 11 bases sitting between them. CDR3 region: CASSSDKRNTEAFF. The DNA for the CDR3 is TGTGCCAGCAGCTCGGACAAGAGAAACACTGAAGCTTTCTTT. The variable domain in full, completed from reference TRBV7-6 and TRBJ1-1, reads GAGVSQSPRYKVTKRGQDVALRCDPISGHVSLYWYRQALGQGPEFLTYFNYEAQQDKSGLPNDRFSAERPEGSISTLTIQRTEQRDSAMYRCASSSDKRNTEAFFGQGTRLTVV.

This clonotype appeared many times. The gene calls are TRBV7-2 and TRBJ2-1, with 16 bases identical to TRBD2. Germline V CDR1 and CDR2: SGHTA, FQGNSA. This CDR3 spans 16 amino acids. V was clipped by 3 bases and J by 7 bases; unmatched bases: 3. The CDR3 here is CASSLGTSGGGNEQFF. Here the CDR3 DNA reads TGTGCCAGCAGCTTGGGGACTAGCGGGGGGGGGAATGAGCAGTTCTTC.

About this clonotype: Since a much larger clone is just one base distant, this may be a read error. This rearrangement joins TRBV7-8 to TRBJ2-1; TRBD1 agrees at 10 bases. The germline V gene encodes CDR1 SGHVS and CDR2 FQNEAQ. CDR3 length: 15 amino acids. CDR3 DNA sequence: TGTGCCAGCAGCGCCCGGGACAGGGGATGGAATGACCAGTTCTTC. It specifies CASSARDRGWNDQFF. Filled out from reference TRBV7-8 and TRBJ2-1, the complete variable domain reads GAGVSQSPRYKVAKRGQDVALRCDPISGHVSLFWYQQALGQGPEFLTYFQNEAQLDKSGLPSDRFFAERPEGSVSTLKIQRTQQEDSAVYLCASSARDRGWNDQFFGPGTRLTVL.

In the case of this clonotype: This likely comes from a read error, as the CDR3 has no conserved phenylalanine or tryptophan at its end. The rearrangement uses TRBV6-2 or TRBV6-3 and TRBJ2-3, with 9 bases fitting TRBD2. Per germline, CDR1 MNHEY and CDR2 SVGEGT. V dropped 5 bases and J dropped 1; count of bases not matched to a gene: 7. The CDR3 is 16 amino acids. DNA of the CDR3: TGTGCCAGCAGTACCGGACTAGCGTGGGGCACAGATACGCAGTATGTT. Its translation is CASSTGLAWGTDTQYV.

This clonotype was detected ten times or more. The V gene is TRBV14, the J gene TRBJ2-3; 8 positions match TRBD1. V was clipped by 2 bases and J by 3 bases; unmatched bases: 7. CDR1 SGHDN and CDR2 FVKESK come from the germline V gene. The CDR3 totals 16 residues. In DNA, the CDR3 is TGTGCCAGCAGCCAACGCAGGGGGCGCCTGACAGATACGCAGTATTTT. Translated: CASSQRRGRLTDTQYF.

This clonotype was seen ten or more times. The J gene is TRBJ2-2, the V gene TRBV19; the D gene could be TRBD1 or TRBD2 (5 bases each). This CDR3 has 15 residues. Germline V gives CDR1 LNHDA, CDR2 SQIVND (reference sequence). Trimming shortened V by 7 bases and J by 6 bases, and 18 bases separated the two germline ends. The CDR3 region has the DNA TGTGCCAGTATTGGTGTTGGGGGACGGTCCGGGGAGCTGTTTTTT. It translates to CASIGVGGRSGELFF.